These T cell receptor beta chains were read from a single sample in a study of neurological immune-mediated disorders. One entry per CDR3 protein results from TCRdb running MiXCR on the 5' RACE reads. The repertoire has around 52,000 distinct CDR3 sequences, about 5% of them found once; the top ten carry approximately 1.5%. What was sequenced was CD4+ T cells from blood. The receptors stem from a woman in her late teens or twenties with multiple sclerosis. Each CDR3 is given with its conserved first and last residue. D genes are given only for firm matches. Clone size, where shown, is once, few, many, or a class for clones that have expanded.

abundance: many
j_gene: TRBJ2-1
v_gene: TRBV6-5
d_gene: TRBD1
CDR3aa: CASSYRDSEQFF
CDR3nt: TGTGCCAGCAGTTACCGGGACAGTGAGCAGTTCTTC

abundance: many
j_gene: TRBJ1-4
v_gene: TRBV25-1
d_gene: TRBD1
CDR3aa: CASSDGQVFTNEKLFF
CDR3nt: TGTGCCAGCAGTGACGGACAGGTGTTCACTAATGAAAAACTGTTTTTT

abundance: few
j_gene: TRBJ2-2
v_gene: TRBV11-3
d_gene: TRBD2
CDR3aa: CASSHYSGSYNGELFF
CDR3nt: TGTGCCAGCAGCCACTACAGCGGGAGTTATAACGGGGAGCTGTTTTTT

abundance: many
j_gene: TRBJ2-3
v_gene: TRBV5-1
d_gene: TRBD2
CDR3aa: CASSEGRGIPLADTQYF
CDR3nt: TGCGCCAGCAGCGAGGGGCGGGGGATACCACTGGCAGATACGCAGTATTTT

abundance: .
j_gene: TRBJ1-1
v_gene: TRBV4-2
d_gene: .
CDR3aa: CASSRRLVETEAFF
CDR3nt: TGTGCCAGCAGCCGCAGACTCGTGGAGACTGAAGCTTTCTTT

abundance: .
j_gene: TRBJ2-5
v_gene: TRBV20-1
d_gene: TRBD2
CDR3aa: CSARDPSGGLQETQYF
CDR3nt: TGCAGTGCTAGAGATCCTAGCGGGGGACTACAAGAGACCCAGTACTTC

abundance: few
j_gene: TRBJ1-2
v_gene: TRBV19
d_gene: .
CDR3aa: CASSFRTEKYGYTF
CDR3nt: TGTGCCAGTAGTTTTCGGACAGAAAAATATGGCTACACCTTC

abundance: medium-sized
j_gene: TRBJ2-5
v_gene: TRBV20-1
d_gene: .
CDR3aa: CSAHNPGATQYF
CDR3nt: TGCAGTGCCCACAACCCAGGGGCCACCCAGTACTTC

abundance: many
j_gene: TRBJ1-3
v_gene: TRBV7-9
d_gene: .
CDR3aa: CASSPDRHSGNTIYF
CDR3nt: TGTGCCAGCAGCCCGGACAGACACTCTGGAAACACCATATATTTT

abundance: many
j_gene: TRBJ2-1
v_gene: TRBV12-3/TRBV12-4
d_gene: TRBD1
CDR3aa: CASSSPNRGRYNEQFF
CDR3nt: TGTGCCAGCAGTTCCCCTAACAGGGGACGCTACAATGAGCAGTTCTTC

abundance: medium-sized
j_gene: TRBJ1-1
v_gene: TRBV12-3/TRBV12-4
d_gene: .
CDR3aa: CASSLVELNTEAFF
CDR3nt: TGTGCCAGCAGTTTGGTCGAGCTGAACACTGAAGCTTTCTTT

abundance: .
j_gene: TRBJ1-1
v_gene: TRBV7-9
d_gene: .
CDR3aa: CASSLVLAGEAFF
CDR3nt: TGTGCCAGCAGCTTAGTTCTAGCGGGTGAAGCTTTCTTT

abundance: many
j_gene: TRBJ1-6
v_gene: TRBV28
d_gene: TRBD1
CDR3aa: CASREPGQGLAPLHF
CDR3nt: TGTGCCAGCAGGGAGCCCGGACAGGGTTTGGCACCCCTCCACTTT